These T cell receptor beta chains were read from a single sample in a study of T-cell memory formation after mild COVID-19. TCRdb analysed the 5' RACE reads with MiXCR anew, one entry per CDR3 protein. The sample yields a few hundred thousand distinct CDR3 sequences, just under 20% seen once. The material sequenced was PBMCs or a T cell subset sorted from them (not recorded which). Receptors were obtained from a man between 18 and 35 years old who had mild COVID-19 (a few samples of this study predate the infection). Cell type and time point are not known. The CDR3 runs from the conserved cysteine through the conserved F or W. Fields, in order: J gene, clone size, V gene, D gene, CDR3 DNA, CDR3 protein. D genes are given only for firm matches. Where a row states a size, it is once, few, many or the class of an expanded clone; other rows omit it.

j_gene: TRBJ2-3; abundance: few; v_gene: TRBV5-1; d_gene: -; CDR3nt: TGCGCCAGCAGCTTAGTCTTCAGCACAGATACGCAGTATTTT; CDR3aa: CASSLVFSTDTQYF
j_gene: TRBJ2-1; abundance: -; v_gene: TRBV2; d_gene: TRBD2; CDR3nt: TGTGCCAGCATCCTAGCGGACCTCAACGAGGGGCAGTTCTTC; CDR3aa: CASILADLNEGQFF
j_gene: TRBJ2-7; abundance: few; v_gene: TRBV6-1; d_gene: -; CDR3nt: TGTGCCAGCAGTGAAGAGTTCCGGGGGAAGCAGTACTTC; CDR3aa: CASSEEFRGKQYF
j_gene: TRBJ2-1; abundance: -; v_gene: TRBV19; d_gene: -; CDR3nt: TGTGCCACTGCAGGGGGGGGGCCCTACAATGAGCAGTTCTTC; CDR3aa: CATAGGGPYNEQFF
j_gene: TRBJ1-2; abundance: -; v_gene: TRBV25-1; d_gene: TRBD1; CDR3nt: TGTGCCAGCAGTGAACAAACGGGACAGAGCTATGGCTACACCTTC; CDR3aa: CASSEQTGQSYGYTF
j_gene: TRBJ2-1; abundance: few; v_gene: TRBV18; d_gene: -; CDR3nt: TGTGCCAGCTCACCACCTGGCAATGAGCAGTTCTTC; CDR3aa: CASSPPGNEQFF
j_gene: TRBJ1-1; abundance: -; v_gene: TRBV6-2/TRBV6-3; d_gene: -; CDR3nt: TGTGCCAGCAGTTCGCGCCCCCACACTGAAGCTTTCTTT; CDR3aa: CASSSRPHTEAFF
j_gene: TRBJ2-7; abundance: -; v_gene: TRBV10-3; d_gene: TRBD1; CDR3nt: TGTGCCATCAGTGAGTCACAGGGGGCCTACGAGCAGTACTTC; CDR3aa: CAISESQGAYEQYF
j_gene: TRBJ1-2; abundance: -; v_gene: TRBV5-1; d_gene: TRBD1; CDR3nt: TGCGCCAGCAGGGCAGGGGGCGCGGTGGATGGCTACACCTTC; CDR3aa: CASRAGGAVDGYTF
j_gene: TRBJ2-6; abundance: -; v_gene: TRBV20-1; d_gene: -; CDR3nt: TGCAGTGCCCGGAACTACTCTGGGGCCAACGTCCTGACTTTC; CDR3aa: CSARNYSGANVLTF
j_gene: TRBJ2-5; abundance: -; v_gene: TRBV6-5; d_gene: -; CDR3nt: TGTGCCAGCAGTTACGGAGGGAAAGGGACCCAGTACTTC; CDR3aa: CASSYGGKGTQYF
j_gene: TRBJ2-1; abundance: many; v_gene: TRBV11-1; d_gene: TRBD2; CDR3nt: TGTGCCAGCAGTTCCGGGACTAGCGGCTACAATGAGCAGTTCTTC; CDR3aa: CASSSGTSGYNEQFF
j_gene: TRBJ2-7; abundance: -; v_gene: TRBV4-1; d_gene: -; CDR3nt: TGCGCCAGCAGCCAAGTCCCCCCCTCCGAGCAGTACTTC; CDR3aa: CASSQVPPSEQYF
j_gene: TRBJ1-2; abundance: -; v_gene: TRBV7-9; d_gene: -; CDR3nt: TGTGCCAGCAGCTTGGGGACAACAGCTAACTATGGCTACACCTTC; CDR3aa: CASSLGTTANYGYTF
j_gene: TRBJ1-1; abundance: -; v_gene: TRBV2; d_gene: -; CDR3nt: TGTGCCAGCAGTGAAGAGGGTAACACTGAAGCTTTCTTT; CDR3aa: CASSEEGNTEAFF